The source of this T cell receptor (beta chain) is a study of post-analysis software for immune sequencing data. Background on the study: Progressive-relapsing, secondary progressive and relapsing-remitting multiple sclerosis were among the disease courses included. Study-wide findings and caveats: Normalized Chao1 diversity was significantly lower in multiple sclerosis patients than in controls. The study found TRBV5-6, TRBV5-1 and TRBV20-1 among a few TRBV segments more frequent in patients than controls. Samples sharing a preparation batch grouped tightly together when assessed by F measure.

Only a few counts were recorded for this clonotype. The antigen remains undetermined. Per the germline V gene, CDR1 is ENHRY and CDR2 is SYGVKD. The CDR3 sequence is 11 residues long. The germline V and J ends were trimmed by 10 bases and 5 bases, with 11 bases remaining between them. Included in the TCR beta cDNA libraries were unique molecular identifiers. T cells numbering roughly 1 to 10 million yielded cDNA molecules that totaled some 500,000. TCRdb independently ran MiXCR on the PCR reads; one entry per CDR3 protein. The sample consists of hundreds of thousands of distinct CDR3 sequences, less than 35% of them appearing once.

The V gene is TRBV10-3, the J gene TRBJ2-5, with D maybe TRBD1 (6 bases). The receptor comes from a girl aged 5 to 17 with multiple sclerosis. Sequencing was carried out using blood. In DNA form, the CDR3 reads TGTGCCAGCAGGGGCCGGGAGACCCAGTACTTC. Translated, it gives CASRGRETQYF.